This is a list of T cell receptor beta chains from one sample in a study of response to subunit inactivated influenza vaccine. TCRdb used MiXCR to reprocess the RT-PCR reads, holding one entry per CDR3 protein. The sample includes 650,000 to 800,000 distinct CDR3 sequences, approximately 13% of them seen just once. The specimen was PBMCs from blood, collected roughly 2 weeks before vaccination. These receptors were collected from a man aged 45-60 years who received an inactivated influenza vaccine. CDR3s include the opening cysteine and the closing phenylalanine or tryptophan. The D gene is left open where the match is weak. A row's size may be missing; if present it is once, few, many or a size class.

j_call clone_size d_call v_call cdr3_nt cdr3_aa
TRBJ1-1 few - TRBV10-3 TGTGCCATCACGTCTACGGCAACGGGGAACACTGAAGCTTTCTTT CAITSTATGNTEAFF
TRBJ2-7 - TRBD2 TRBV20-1 TGCAGTGCTCTGAGGACTAGCGGGAGTGATTACGAGCAGTACTTC CSALRTSGSDYEQYF
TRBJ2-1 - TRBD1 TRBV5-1 TGCGCCAGCACCTTCCAGACAGGGGTTTGGAATGAGCAGTTCTTC CASTFQTGVWNEQFF
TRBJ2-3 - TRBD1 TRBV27 TGTGCCAGCGCGGGGCAGGGGGCATCAGATACGCAGTATTTT CASAGQGASDTQYF
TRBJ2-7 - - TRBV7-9 TGTGCCAGCAACGACGGGAGCTCCTACGAGCAGTACTTC CASNDGSSYEQYF
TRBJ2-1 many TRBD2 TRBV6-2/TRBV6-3 TGTGCCAGCAGTTACTCGAACCCTAGCGGGAAGGATGAGCAGTTCTTC CASSYSNPSGKDEQFF
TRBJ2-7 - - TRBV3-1 TGTGCCAGCAGCCAAGAGGGACGGTCCTCCTACGAGCAGTACTTC CASSQEGRSSYEQYF
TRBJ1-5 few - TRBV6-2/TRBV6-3 TGTGCCAGCAGTTACTCGATCGAAGGACAGCCCCAGCATTTT CASSYSIEGQPQHF
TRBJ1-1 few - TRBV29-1 TGCAGCGTTGTCAAACGGACAACGTTGAACACTGAAGCTTTCTTT CSVVKRTTLNTEAFF
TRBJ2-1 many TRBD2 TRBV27 TGTGCCAGCAGTTTCCTGGCGGGGGCCTACAATGAGCAGTTCTTC CASSFLAGAYNEQFF
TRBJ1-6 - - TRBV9 TGTGCCAGCAGCGTACTGGGGGCGAGTAATTCACCCCTCCACTTT CASSVLGASNSPLHF
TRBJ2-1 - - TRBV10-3 TGTGCCATCAGTGAGTCGGGGGGCGCGGGGAATGAGCAGTTCTTC CAISESGGAGNEQFF
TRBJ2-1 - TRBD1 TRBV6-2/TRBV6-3 TGTGCCAGCAGTACAAGAAACAGGGGGCTAAAAGAGCAGTTCTTC CASSTRNRGLKEQFF
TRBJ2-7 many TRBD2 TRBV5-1 TGCGCCAGCAGCGTGACTAGCGGGAGTTTTGAGCAGTACTTC CASSVTSGSFEQYF
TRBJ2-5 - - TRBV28 TGTGCCAGCAGCCCGGGACTGGTGAGGACGGAGACCCAGTACTTC CASSPGLVRTETQYF
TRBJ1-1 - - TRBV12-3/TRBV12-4 TGTGCCAGCAGTTTATCTTGGACGGTGACAAACACTGAAGCTTTCTTT CASSLSWTVTNTEAFF
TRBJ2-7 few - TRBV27 TGTGCCAGCAAGGAGTACCAGGGGCCCTACGAGCAGTACTTC CASKEYQGPYEQYF
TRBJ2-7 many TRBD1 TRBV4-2 TGTGCCAGCAGCCAAGATCTGTCCTTGACAGGGACCTACGAGCAGTACTTC CASSQDLSLTGTYEQYF
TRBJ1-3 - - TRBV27 TGTGCCAGCAAGAGCGTGAGCTCTGGAAACACCATATATTTT CASKSVSSGNTIYF
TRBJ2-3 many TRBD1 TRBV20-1 TGCAGTGCTAGTTATTTAGGACAGGGGGCTTTTACAGATACGCAGTATTTT CSASYLGQGAFTDTQYF
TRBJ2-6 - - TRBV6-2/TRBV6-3 TGTGCCAGCAGGCCCTCCCTGGAGAAGATCCTATCTGGGGCCAACGTCCTGACTTTC CASRPSLEKILSGANVLTF
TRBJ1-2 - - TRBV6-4 TGTGCCAGCAGCCAGGGCGCTGGCTACACCTTC CASSQGAGYTF
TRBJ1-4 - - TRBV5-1 TGCGCCAGCAGCTTGAGCAGGGGAGCCGAAAAACTGTTTTTT CASSLSRGAEKLFF
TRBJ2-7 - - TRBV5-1 TGCGCCAGCAGCTTGGAGGACTCAGCAGGATACGAGCAGTACTTC CASSLEDSAGYEQYF
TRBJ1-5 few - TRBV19 TGTGCCAGTAGTATTCGACAGACTTATAGCAATCAGCCCCAGCATTTT CASSIRQTYSNQPQHF
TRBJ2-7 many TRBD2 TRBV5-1 TGCGCCAGCAGCTTGAATAGCGGGAGTTACGAGCAGTACTTC CASSLNSGSYEQYF
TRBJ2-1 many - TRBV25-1 TGTGCCAGCAGTGTGGGAGGTGGCAATGAGCAGTTCTTC CASSVGGGNEQFF
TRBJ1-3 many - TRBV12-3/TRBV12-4 TGTGCCAGCAGCTTATACAGAGCCCACTCTGGAAACACCATATATTTT CASSLYRAHSGNTIYF
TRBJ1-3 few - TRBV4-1 TGCGCCAGCAGCCCGGTCGGGGGGGTTGGAAACACCATATATTTT CASSPVGGVGNTIYF
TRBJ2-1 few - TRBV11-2 TGTGCCAGCAGCCGAACTAGCTACGGTGAGCAGTTCTTC CASSRTSYGEQFF
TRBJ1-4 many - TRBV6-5 TGTGCCAGCAGTTCCGGGACACTCGAAAAACTGTTTTTT CASSSGTLEKLFF